The sequence of this T cell receptor beta chain was determined in a study of neurological immune-mediated disorders. Study results and caveats: Among expanded clones, no CDR3 amino acid sequences were shared across subjects, a pattern suggesting private repertoires in all groups.

Germline V gene data show CDR1 as SGHTA and CDR2 as FQGTGA. CDR3 length equals 16 residues. V was shortened by 2 bases and J by 2 bases, with 12 bases between the two germline ends. Use was made of 900,000 to 1,000,000 CD4+ or CD8+ T cells in sorted libraries. Each sequencing run yielded over 160 million TCR-beta sequences from 15-18 subjects. TCRdb ran MiXCR on the 5' RACE reads and lists one entry per CDR3 protein. Seen here are 50,000 to 60,000 distinct CDR3 sequences, 3% to 4.5% observed once, and the top ten hold around 2%. This clonotype has a count of ten or more. Its antigen is unidentified. The sample was CD4+ T cells from blood. The chain uses TRBV7-3 and TRBJ2-2; D is perhaps TRBD1 (5 bases). This receptor was identified in a woman aged 40 to 50 with multiple sclerosis. The CDR3 here is CASSLFPQDNTGELFF. CDR3 DNA: TGTGCCAGCAGCTTATTCCCACAGGATAACACCGGGGAGCTGTTTTTT.